Listed below are T cell receptor beta chains from one sample, sequenced in a study of OX40 agonist ivuxolimab in advanced cancers. The repertoire was sequenced with immunoSEQ multiplex PCR; TCRdb's copy has only in-frame clones and lacks some. The sample holds approximately 77,000 clones, about 90% seen once. Sequenced here: CD4+ or CD8+ T cells sorted from blood, sampled in a trial of the OX40 agonist ivuxolimab. The receptor source for this set is an adult with an advanced solid tumor such as melanoma, head and neck, liver or kidney cancer. The CDR3 runs from the conserved cysteine through the conserved F or W. D genes are given only for firm matches. Size is stated for part of the rows, as once, few or many counts, or as a class when the clone is expanded.

J | V | size | D | CDR3 | DNA
TRBJ2-5 | TRBV7-9 | - | - | CASRPEAETQYF | TGTGCCAGCAGACCAGAGGCGGAGACCCAGTACTTC
TRBJ1-5 | TRBV7-6 | - | - | CASSLANGNQPQHF | TGTGCCAGCAGCTTAGCGAACGGGAATCAGCCCCAGCATTTT
TRBJ1-2 | TRBV28 | - | TRBD1 | CASSLQGTGSLYGYTF | TGTGCCAGCAGTCTCCAGGGGACAGGGAGCCTCTATGGCTACACCTTC
TRBJ1-3 | TRBV19 | - | - | CASSRGGISGNTIYF | TGTGCCAGTAGTCGCGGCGGAATCTCTGGAAACACCATATATTTT
TRBJ1-1 | TRBV6-1 | - | - | CASSEDLGYTEAFF | TGTGCCAGCAGTGAAGATTTAGGTTACACTGAAGCTTTCTTT
TRBJ2-7 | TRBV7-6 | - | TRBD1 | CASSPTTGSYEQYF | TGTGCCAGCAGTCCGACGACAGGGTCCTACGAGCAGTACTTC
TRBJ2-3 | TRBV6-5 | - | TRBD2 | CASRTSGGAHAQYF | TGTGCCAGCCGGACTAGCGGGGGGGCTCATGCGCAGTATTTT
TRBJ2-7 | TRBV29-1 | - | - | CSVVLRRTGHYEQYF | TGCAGCGTTGTTCTTCGTAGGACTGGCCACTACGAGCAGTACTTC
TRBJ1-5 | TRBV28 | - | - | CASSPPPAGEQPQHF | TGTGCCAGCAGTCCCCCCCCTGCGGGGGAGCAGCCCCAGCATTTT
TRBJ1-5 | TRBV2 | - | - | CASSTSRGNQPQHF | TGTGCCAGCAGCACCTCTCGGGGCAATCAGCCCCAGCATTTT
TRBJ1-2 | TRBV27 | - | - | CASSLTGRHYGYTF | TGTGCCAGCAGTTTAACGGGGAGGCACTATGGCTACACCTTC
TRBJ2-2 | TRBV6-1 | - | TRBD1 | CASSVGATGSGELFF | TGTGCCAGCAGTGTCGGCGCGACAGGGTCCGGGGAGCTGTTTTTT
TRBJ2-7 | TRBV11-3 | - | TRBD1 | CASSLLRGRHEQYF | TGTGCCAGCAGCTTACTTAGGGGGCGGCACGAGCAGTACTTC
TRBJ1-2 | TRBV27 | - | - | CASSLSGGGYGYTF | TGTGCCAGCAGTTTAAGTGGGGGCGGCTATGGCTACACCTTC
TRBJ2-7 | TRBV28 | once | TRBD1 | CASSTGQGADEQHF | TGTGCCAGCAGTACGGGACAGGGGGCCGACGAGCAGCACTTC
TRBJ2-3 | TRBV19 | - | - | CASSKGTQSTDTQYF | TGTGCCAGTAGTAAAGGGACCCAAAGCACAGATACGCAGTATTTT
TRBJ2-3 | TRBV5-1 | - | - | CASSPQGDRTDTQYF | TGCGCCAGCAGCCCACAGGGAGACAGGACAGATACGCAGTATTTT
TRBJ2-3 | TRBV5-1 | - | TRBD2 | CASTLELARTDTQYF | TGCGCCAGCACCTTGGAACTAGCGAGGACAGATACGCAGTATTTT
TRBJ1-1 | TRBV19 | - | TRBD1 | CASSIGTGRNTEAFF | TGTGCCAGTAGTATCGGGACAGGGCGGAACACTGAAGCTTTCTTT
TRBJ2-5 | TRBV7-2 | - | - | CASSIADTTQTQYF | TGTGCCAGCAGCATAGCGGACACGACCCAGACCCAGTACTTC
TRBJ1-5 | TRBV28 | - | TRBD1 | CASSRDRNQPQHF | TGTGCCAGCAGTCGGGACAGGAATCAGCCCCAGCATTTT
TRBJ2-7 | TRBV18 | - | TRBD1 | CASAEQGTLMDEQYF | TGTGCCAGTGCAGAACAGGGGACCCTAATGGACGAGCAGTACTTC
TRBJ2-1 | TRBV11-3 | - | TRBD2 | CASSSLLAGGDEQFF | TGTGCCAGCAGCTCGTTACTAGCGGGAGGGGATGAGCAGTTCTTC
TRBJ1-3 | TRBV11-3 | - | TRBD1 | CASSRTGDAGNTIYF | TGTGCCAGCAGTCGAACAGGGGATGCTGGAAACACCATATATTTT
TRBJ2-2 | TRBV9 | once | - | CASSVGLDTGELFF | TGTGCCAGCAGCGTAGGTTTGGACACCGGGGAGCTGTTTTTT
TRBJ2-1 | TRBV5-6 | - | - | CASSPNIHDWGEQFF | TGTGCCAGCAGCCCAAACATCCACGACTGGGGTGAGCAGTTCTTC
TRBJ2-2 | TRBV5-1 | - | TRBD2 | CASSSGGLKTGELFF | TGCGCCAGCAGCTCCGGGGGACTAAAAACCGGGGAGCTGTTTTTT
TRBJ1-4 | TRBV28 | - | - | CASSTNEKLFF | TGTGCCAGCAGTACGAATGAAAAACTGTTTTTT
TRBJ1-5 | TRBV19 | - | - | CASSIGGGPQHF | TGTGCCAGTAGTATAGGGGGAGGGCCCCAGCATTTT
TRBJ1-1 | TRBV5-1 | - | - | CASSWVGQEGTEAFF | TGCGCCAGCAGCTGGGTGGGACAAGAGGGCACTGAAGCTTTCTTT
TRBJ1-2 | TRBV28 | - | - | CASRGPFQGHLGYTF | TGTGCCAGCAGAGGCCCGTTTCAGGGGCATTTGGGCTACACCTTC
TRBJ2-1 | TRBV7-9 | medium-sized | TRBD2 | CASSLATLSGGGNEQFF | TGTGCCAGCAGCTTGGCCACGCTTAGCGGGGGAGGTAATGAGCAGTTCTTC
TRBJ1-5 | TRBV5-8 | once | - | CASSLIPGGMRDQPQHF | TGTGCCAGCAGCTTAATACCGGGGGGAATGAGGGATCAGCCCCAGCATTTT
TRBJ1-4 | TRBV11-3 | - | - | CASSYLGDEKLFF | TGTGCCAGCAGCTACCTCGGGGATGAAAAACTGTTTTTT
TRBJ2-3 | TRBV18 | - | - | CASSPQGATDTQYF | TGTGCCAGCTCACCGCAGGGAGCGACAGATACGCAGTATTTT
TRBJ1-4 | TRBV5-1 | - | - | CASSLGTTNEKLFF | TGCGCCAGCAGCTTGGGAACAACTAATGAAAAACTGTTTTTT
TRBJ2-7 | TRBV10-3 | - | TRBD2 | CAISREGPRVEQYF | TGTGCCATCAGTCGGGAGGGCCCCAGGGTGGAGCAGTACTTC
TRBJ2-1 | TRBV7-8 | - | TRBD2 | CASSLEWRTRFVNEQFF | TGTGCCAGCAGCTTAGAGTGGAGGACTAGATTTGTCAATGAGCAGTTCTTC
TRBJ2-3 | TRBV2 | - | - | CASSRGRLGDTQYF | TGTGCCAGCTCCCGGGGGAGGTTGGGAGATACGCAGTATTTT
TRBJ1-5 | TRBV11-2 | - | - | CASSLDGYQPQHF | TGTGCCAGCAGCCTGGACGGTTATCAGCCCCAGCATTTT
TRBJ1-1 | TRBV6-6 | - | - | CASSLGPEAFF | TGTGCCAGCAGTTTAGGCCCTGAAGCTTTCTTT
TRBJ1-1 | TRBV6-1 | - | TRBD1 | CASSGWAGQGKLGTNTEAFF | TGTGCCAGCAGTGGCTGGGCGGGACAGGGGAAATTAGGGACGAACACTGAAGCTTTCTTT
TRBJ2-7 | TRBV5-4 | - | - | CASSFLRTSVLYEQYF | TGTGCCAGCAGCTTCCTCCGGACGTCGGTTCTGTACGAGCAGTACTTC
TRBJ1-5 | TRBV6-5 | once | - | CASSYSSGQPQHF | TGTGCCAGCAGTTACTCATCGGGACAGCCCCAGCATTTT
TRBJ2-2 | TRBV11-2 | - | - | CASSARTGRTNTGELFF | TGTGCCAGCAGCGCCCGCACAGGGAGGACGAACACCGGGGAGCTGTTTTTT
TRBJ2-3 | TRBV28 | - | - | CASTPRFSLLQVGTDTQYF | TGTGCCAGCACTCCTCGTTTTAGCCTTTTACAGGTCGGCACAGATACGCAGTATTTT
TRBJ2-2 | TRBV19 | few | - | CASSTGTGELFF | TGTGCCAGTAGTACCGGGACCGGGGAGCTGTTTTTT
TRBJ1-2 | TRBV10-1 | once | TRBD1 | CANQGGNYGYTF | TGCGCCAATCAGGGGGGGAACTATGGCTACACCTTC
TRBJ1-2 | TRBV7-6 | - | - | CASSLEAGYTF | TGTGCCAGCAGCTTAGAAGCTGGCTACACCTTC